The T cell receptor beta chain described here comes from a study of CD8+CD57+ T cells in acquired aplastic anemia. Study results and limitations: A set of approximately 29 CD8+ CDR3 sequences was shared between patients and controls, and these sequences appeared highly expressed in patients.

The V gene's germline CDR1 is LNHNV and CDR2 YYDKDF (reference sequence). The CDR3 has 11 amino acids. V was pared by 5 bases and J by 10 bases, with 9 bases between. Profiles of TCR beta VDJ and CDR3 were generated from a genomic DNA template. MiXCR, run by TCRdb on the reads, gives a single entry per CDR3 protein. The sample consists of 200,000 to 250,000 distinct CDR3 sequences, 61% of them appearing once. To note about this clonotype: As yet, its antigen is unknown.

V and J are TRBV15 and TRBJ2-1, with D possibly TRBD2 on 6 matching bases. The sample comprised sorted CD4+, CD8+, or CD8+CD57+ T cells (not recorded which) from PBMCs. The sequence came from a human donor in good health. The CDR3 spells CATSSRDEQFF. For the CDR3, the DNA is TGTGCCACCAGCTCGCGGGACGAGCAGTTCTTC.